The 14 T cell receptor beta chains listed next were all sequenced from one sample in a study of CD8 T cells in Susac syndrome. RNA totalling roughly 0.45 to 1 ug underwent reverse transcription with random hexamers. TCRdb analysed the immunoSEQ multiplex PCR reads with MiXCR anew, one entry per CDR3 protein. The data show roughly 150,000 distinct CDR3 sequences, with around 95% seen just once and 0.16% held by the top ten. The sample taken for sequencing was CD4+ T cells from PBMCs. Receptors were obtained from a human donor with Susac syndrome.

Written as DNA, the CDR3 is TGCGCCAGCAGCCAAGTAGTGCGGGGGAACAATGAGCAGTTCTTC. Translation: CASSQVVRGNNEQFF. The chain joins TRBV4-1 to TRBJ2-1; 7 bases agree with TRBD2. The germline V gene has CDR1 MGHRA and CDR2 YSYEKL. J lost 5 bases, V lost 1 base, and 5 bases had no gene match. There are 15 residues in the CDR3.

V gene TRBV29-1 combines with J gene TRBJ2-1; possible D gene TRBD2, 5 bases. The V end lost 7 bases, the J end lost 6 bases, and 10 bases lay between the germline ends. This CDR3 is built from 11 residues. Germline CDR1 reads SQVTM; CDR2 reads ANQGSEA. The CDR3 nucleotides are TGCAGCGGAGTGAGGGCCAATGAGCAGTTCTTC. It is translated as CSGVRANEQFF.

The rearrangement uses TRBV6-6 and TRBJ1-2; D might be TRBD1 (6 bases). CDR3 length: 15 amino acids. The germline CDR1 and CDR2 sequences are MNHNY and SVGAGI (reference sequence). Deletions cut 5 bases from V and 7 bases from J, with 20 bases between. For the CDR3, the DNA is TGTGCCAGCAGTGGGAGACAGGCCCCATCGTTTGGCTACACCTTC. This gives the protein CASSGRQAPSFGYTF.

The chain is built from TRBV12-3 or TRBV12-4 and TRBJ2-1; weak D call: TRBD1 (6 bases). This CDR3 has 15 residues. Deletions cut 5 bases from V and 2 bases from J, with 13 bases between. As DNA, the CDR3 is TGTGCCAGCAGTACCGACAGGCTGGCCTACAATGAGCAGTTCTTC. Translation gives CASSTDRLAYNEQFF.

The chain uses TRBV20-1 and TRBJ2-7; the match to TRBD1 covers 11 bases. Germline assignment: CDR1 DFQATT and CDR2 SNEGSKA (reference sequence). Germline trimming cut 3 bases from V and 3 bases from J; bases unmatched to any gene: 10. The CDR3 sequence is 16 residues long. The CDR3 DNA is TGCAGTGCTAGGAGGGGTTCAGGGACAGGGGGCTACGAGCAGTACTTC. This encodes CSARRGSGTGGYEQYF.

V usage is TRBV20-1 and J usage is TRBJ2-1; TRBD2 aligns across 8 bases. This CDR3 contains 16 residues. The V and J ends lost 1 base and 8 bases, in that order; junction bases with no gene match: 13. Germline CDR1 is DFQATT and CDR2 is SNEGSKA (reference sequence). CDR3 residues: CSARVPLTGRGDEQFF. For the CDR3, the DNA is TGCAGTGCTAGAGTCCCGCTAACCGGGAGGGGCGATGAGCAGTTCTTC.

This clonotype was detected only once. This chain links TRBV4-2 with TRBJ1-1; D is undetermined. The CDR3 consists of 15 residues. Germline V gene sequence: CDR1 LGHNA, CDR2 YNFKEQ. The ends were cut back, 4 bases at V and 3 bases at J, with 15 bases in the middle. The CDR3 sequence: CASSPLEATYTEAFF. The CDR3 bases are TGTGCCAGCAGCCCGTTAGAGGCCACCTACACTGAAGCTTTCTTT.

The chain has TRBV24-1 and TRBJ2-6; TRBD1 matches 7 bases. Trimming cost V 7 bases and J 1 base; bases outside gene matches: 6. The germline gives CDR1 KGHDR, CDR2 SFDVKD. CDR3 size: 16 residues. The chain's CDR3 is CATRDRSGSGANVLTF. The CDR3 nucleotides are TGTGCCACCAGGGACAGGTCCGGATCTGGGGCCAACGTCCTGACTTTC.

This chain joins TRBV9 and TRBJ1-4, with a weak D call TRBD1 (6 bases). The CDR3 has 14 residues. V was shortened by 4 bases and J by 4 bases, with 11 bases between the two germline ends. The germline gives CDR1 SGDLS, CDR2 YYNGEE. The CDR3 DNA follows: TGTGCCAGCAGCCCGGACAGCCTTAATGAAAAACTGTTTTTT. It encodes CASSPDSLNEKLFF.

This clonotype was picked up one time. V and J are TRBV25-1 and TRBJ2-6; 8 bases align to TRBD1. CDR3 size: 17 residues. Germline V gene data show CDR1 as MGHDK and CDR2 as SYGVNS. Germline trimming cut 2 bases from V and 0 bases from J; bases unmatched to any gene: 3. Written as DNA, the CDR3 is TGTGCCAGCAGTGAAACAGGGGGGTCCTCTGGGGCCAACGTCCTGACTTTC. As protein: CASSETGGSSGANVLTF.

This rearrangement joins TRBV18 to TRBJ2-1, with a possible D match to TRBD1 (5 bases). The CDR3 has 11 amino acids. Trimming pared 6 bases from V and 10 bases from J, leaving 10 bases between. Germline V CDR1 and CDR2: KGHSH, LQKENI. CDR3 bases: TGTGCCAGCTCGGTGACAGTGGAGCAGTTCTTC. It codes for CASSVTVEQFF. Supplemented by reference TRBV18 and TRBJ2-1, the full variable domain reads NAGVMQNPRHLVRRRGQEARLRCSPMKGHSHVYWYRQLPEEGLKFMVYLQKENIIDESGMPKERFSAEFPKEGPSILRIQQVVRGDSAAYFCASSVTVEQFFGPGTRLTVL.

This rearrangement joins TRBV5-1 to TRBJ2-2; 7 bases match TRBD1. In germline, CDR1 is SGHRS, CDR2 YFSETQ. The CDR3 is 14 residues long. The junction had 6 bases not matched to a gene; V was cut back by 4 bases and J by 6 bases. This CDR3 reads CASSPTGVAGELFF. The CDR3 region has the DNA TGCGCCAGCAGCCCTACAGGGGTAGCCGGGGAGCTGTTTTTT.

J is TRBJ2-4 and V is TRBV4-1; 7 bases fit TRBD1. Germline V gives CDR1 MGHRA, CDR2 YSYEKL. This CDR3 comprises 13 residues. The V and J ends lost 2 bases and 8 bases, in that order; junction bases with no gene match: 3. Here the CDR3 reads CASSQRGLDIQYF. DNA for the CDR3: TGCGCCAGCAGCCAAAGGGGGCTAGACATTCAGTACTTC.

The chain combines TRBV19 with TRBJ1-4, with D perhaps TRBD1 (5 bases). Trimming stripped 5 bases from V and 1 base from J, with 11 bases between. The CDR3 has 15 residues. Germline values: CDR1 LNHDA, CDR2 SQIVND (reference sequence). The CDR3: CASSQGRRTNEKLFF. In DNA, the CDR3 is TGTGCCAGTAGTCAGGGAAGGCGAACTAATGAAAAACTGTTTTTT.